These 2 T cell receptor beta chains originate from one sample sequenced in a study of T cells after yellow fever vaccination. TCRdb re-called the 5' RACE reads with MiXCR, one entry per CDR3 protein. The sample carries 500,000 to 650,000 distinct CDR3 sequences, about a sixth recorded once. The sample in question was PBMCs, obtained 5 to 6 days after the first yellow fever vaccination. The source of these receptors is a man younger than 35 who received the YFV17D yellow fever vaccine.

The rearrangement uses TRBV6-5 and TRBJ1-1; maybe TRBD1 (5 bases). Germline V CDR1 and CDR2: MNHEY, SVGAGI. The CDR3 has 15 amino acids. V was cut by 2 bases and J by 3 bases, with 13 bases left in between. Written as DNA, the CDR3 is TGTGCCAGCAGTTACGGCCCAGGGTCGGACACTGAAGCTTTCTTT. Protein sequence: CASSYGPGSDTEAFF.

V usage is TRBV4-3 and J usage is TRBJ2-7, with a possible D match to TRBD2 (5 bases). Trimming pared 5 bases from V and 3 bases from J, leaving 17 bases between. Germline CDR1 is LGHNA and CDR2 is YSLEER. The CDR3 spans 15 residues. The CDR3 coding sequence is TGCGCCAGCAGCATAAACCCTACGGGAAACTACGAGCAGTACTTC. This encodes CASSINPTGNYEQYF.